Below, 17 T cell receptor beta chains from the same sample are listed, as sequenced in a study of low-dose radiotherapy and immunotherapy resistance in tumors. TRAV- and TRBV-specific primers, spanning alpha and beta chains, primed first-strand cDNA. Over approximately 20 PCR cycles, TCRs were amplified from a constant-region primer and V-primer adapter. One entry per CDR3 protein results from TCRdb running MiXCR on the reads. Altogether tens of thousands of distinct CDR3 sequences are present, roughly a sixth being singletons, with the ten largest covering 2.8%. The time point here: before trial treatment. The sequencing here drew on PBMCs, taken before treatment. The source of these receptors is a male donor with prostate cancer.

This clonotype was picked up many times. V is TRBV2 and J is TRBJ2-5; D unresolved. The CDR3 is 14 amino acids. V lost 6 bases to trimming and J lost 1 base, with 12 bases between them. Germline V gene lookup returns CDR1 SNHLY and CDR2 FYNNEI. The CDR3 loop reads CASRVSAAQETQYF. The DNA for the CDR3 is TGTGCCAGCAGGGTTTCGGCTGCCCAAGAGACCCAGTACTTC.

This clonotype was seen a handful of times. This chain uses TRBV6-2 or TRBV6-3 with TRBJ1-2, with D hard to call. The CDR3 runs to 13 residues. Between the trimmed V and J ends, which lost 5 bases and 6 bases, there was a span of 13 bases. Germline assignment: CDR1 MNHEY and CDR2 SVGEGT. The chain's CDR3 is CASSREMADGYTF. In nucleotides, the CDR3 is TGTGCCAGCAGTCGGGAAATGGCAGATGGCTACACCTTC.

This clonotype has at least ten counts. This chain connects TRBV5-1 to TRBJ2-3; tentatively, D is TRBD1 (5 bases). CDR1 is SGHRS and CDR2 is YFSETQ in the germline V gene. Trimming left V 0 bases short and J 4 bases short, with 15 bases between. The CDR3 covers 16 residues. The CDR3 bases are TGCGCCAGCAGCTTGGCTCTGCAGGTGGGGCCAGATACGCAGTATTTT. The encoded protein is CASSLALQVGPDTQYF.

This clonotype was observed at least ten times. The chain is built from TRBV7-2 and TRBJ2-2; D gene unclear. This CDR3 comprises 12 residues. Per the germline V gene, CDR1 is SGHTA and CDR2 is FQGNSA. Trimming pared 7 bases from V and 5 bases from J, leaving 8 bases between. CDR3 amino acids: CASNRGTGELFF. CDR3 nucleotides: TGTGCCAGCAATCGAGGAACCGGGGAGCTGTTTTTT.

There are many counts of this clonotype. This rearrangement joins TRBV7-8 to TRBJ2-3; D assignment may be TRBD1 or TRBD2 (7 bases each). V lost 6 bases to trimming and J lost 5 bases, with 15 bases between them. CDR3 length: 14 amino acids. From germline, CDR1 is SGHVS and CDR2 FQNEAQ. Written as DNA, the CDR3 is TGTGCCAGCAGAGGGAGGGGGCGCGTAGATACGCAGTATTTT. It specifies CASRGRGRVDTQYF.

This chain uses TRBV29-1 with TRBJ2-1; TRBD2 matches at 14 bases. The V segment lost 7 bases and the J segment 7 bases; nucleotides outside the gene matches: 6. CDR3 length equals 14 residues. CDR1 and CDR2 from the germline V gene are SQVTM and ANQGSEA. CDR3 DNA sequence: TGCAGCGCCAGGGGACTAGCGGGAGTAAATGAGCAGTTCTTC. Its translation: CSARGLAGVNEQFF.

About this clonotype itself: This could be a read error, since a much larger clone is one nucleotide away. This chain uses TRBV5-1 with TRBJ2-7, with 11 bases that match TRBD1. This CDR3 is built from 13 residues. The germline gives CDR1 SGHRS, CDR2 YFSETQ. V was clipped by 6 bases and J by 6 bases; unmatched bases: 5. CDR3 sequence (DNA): TGCGCCAGCATCGGGGGACAGGGGGGCGAGCAGTACTTC. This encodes CASIGGQGGEQYF.

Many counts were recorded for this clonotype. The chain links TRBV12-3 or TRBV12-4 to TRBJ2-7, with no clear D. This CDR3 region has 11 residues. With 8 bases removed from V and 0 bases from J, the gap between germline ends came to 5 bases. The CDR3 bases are TGTGCCAGCGGGGTCTCCTACGAGCAGTACTTC. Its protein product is CASGVSYEQYF.

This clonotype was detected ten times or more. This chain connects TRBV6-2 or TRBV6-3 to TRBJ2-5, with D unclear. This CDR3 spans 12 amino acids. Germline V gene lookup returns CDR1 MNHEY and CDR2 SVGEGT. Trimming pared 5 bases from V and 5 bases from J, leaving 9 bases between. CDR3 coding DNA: TGTGCCAGCAGTGAAGTTGAGGAGACCCAGTACTTC. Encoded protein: CASSEVEETQYF.

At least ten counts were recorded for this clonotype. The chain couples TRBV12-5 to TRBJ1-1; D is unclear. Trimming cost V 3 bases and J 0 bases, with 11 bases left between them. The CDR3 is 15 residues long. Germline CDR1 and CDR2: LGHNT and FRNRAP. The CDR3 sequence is CASGLSAEMNTEAFF. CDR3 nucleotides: TGTGCTAGTGGTTTAAGCGCCGAAATGAACACTGAAGCTTTCTTT.

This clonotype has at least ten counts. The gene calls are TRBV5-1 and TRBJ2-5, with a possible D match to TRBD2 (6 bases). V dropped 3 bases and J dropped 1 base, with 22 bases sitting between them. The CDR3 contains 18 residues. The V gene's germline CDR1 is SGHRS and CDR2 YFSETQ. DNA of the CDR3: TGCGCCAGCAGCTCGGACGGAGGGGATGGGGGTATCCAAGAGACCCAGTACTTC. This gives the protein CASSSDGGDGGIQETQYF.

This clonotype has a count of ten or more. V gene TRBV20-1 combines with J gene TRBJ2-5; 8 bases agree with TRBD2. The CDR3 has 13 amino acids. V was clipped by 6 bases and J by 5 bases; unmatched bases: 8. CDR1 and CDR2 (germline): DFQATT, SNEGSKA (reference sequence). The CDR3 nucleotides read TGCAGTGCCGACGGGGGGGCCTCGGAGACCCAGTACTTC. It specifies CSADGGASETQYF.

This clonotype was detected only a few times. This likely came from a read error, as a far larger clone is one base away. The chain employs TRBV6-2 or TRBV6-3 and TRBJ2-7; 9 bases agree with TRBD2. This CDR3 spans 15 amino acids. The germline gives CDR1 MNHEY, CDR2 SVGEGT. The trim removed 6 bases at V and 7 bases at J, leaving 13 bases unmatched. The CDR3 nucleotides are TGTGCCAGCAGGATAAGCGGGGGGATATACAATGAGCAGTACTTC. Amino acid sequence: CASRISGGIYNEQYF.

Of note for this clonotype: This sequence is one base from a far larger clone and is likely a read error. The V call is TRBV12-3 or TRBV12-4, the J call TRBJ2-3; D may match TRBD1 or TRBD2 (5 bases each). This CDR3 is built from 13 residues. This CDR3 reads CARSYSRGDTQYF. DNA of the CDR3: TGTGCCAGAAGTTACTCGAGGGGAGATACGCAGTATTTT.

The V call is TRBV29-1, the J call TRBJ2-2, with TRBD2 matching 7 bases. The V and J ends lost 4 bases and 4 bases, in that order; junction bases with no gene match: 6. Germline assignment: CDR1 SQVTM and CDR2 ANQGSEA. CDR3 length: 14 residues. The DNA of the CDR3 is TGCAGCGTTGCAGTTTGGGAGGGCACCGGGGAGCTGTTTTTT. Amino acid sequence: CSVAVWEGTGELFF.

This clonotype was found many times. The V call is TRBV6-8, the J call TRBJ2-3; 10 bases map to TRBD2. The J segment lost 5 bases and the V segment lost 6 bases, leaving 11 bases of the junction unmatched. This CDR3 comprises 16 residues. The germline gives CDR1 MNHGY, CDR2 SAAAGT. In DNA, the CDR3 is TGTGCCAGCAGCCTCCGACTAGCGGGTGGGAGAGATACGCAGTATTTT. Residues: CASSLRLAGGRDTQYF.

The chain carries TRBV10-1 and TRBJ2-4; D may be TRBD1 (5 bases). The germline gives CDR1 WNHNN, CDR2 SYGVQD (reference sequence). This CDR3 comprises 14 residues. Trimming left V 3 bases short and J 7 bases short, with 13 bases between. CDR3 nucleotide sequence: TGCGCCAGCAGTGATCGGCAGGGCCCCAACATTCAGTACTTC. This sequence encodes CASSDRQGPNIQYF.